The 20 T cell receptor beta chains presented below share a single source sample, sequenced in a study of T-cell memory formation after mild COVID-19. One entry per CDR3 protein results from TCRdb running MiXCR on the 5' RACE reads. The profile shows about 350,000 distinct CDR3 sequences, about 20% of them singletons. Material: PBMCs or a T cell subset sorted from them (not recorded which). The source is a young man who had mild COVID-19 (a few samples of this study predate the infection). Cell type and time point are not known.

The rearrangement uses TRBV5-1 and TRBJ2-7; D gene uncertain. The CDR3 is 14 residues long. Germline CDR1 is SGHRS and CDR2 is YFSETQ. V shed 4 bases and J shed 3 bases, with 14 bases lying between them. CDR3 nucleotide sequence: TGCGCCAGCAGCCTAGGCTCAGCCTACTACGAGCAGTACTTC. The encoded protein is CASSLGSAYYEQYF.

This clonotype was recorded a few times. The genes are TRBV2 and TRBJ2-2, with 7 bases aligning to TRBD1. V gave up 9 bases and J gave up 2 bases; unmatched junction bases: 6. This CDR3 has 14 residues. CDR1 and CDR2 (germline): SNHLY, FYNNEI. CDR3 protein: CARQGNQNTGELFF. The CDR3, as DNA: TGTGCCAGACAGGGGAATCAAAACACCGGGGAGCTGTTTTTT.

In its sample, this clonotype was seen a few times. The chain employs TRBV5-5 and TRBJ2-5, with a weak D call TRBD1 (6 bases). Trimming left V 4 bases short and J 0 bases short, with 13 bases between. The CDR3 contains 15 residues. Germline V lookup: CDR1 SGHKS, CDR2 YYEKEE (reference sequence). CDR3 in amino acids: CASSARTVNQETQYF. Written as DNA, the CDR3 is TGTGCCAGCAGCGCGAGGACAGTCAACCAAGAGACCCAGTACTTC.

The CDR3 here is CASSLEGVRGRNSPLHF. The DNA for the CDR3 is TGTGCCAGCAGCTTGGAAGGCGTCAGGGGGCGCAATTCACCCCTCCACTTT. The chain combines TRBV7-9 with TRBJ1-6; 8 nucleotides align to TRBD1. Trimming cost V 3 bases and J 7 bases; bases outside gene matches: 11. Looked up from germline, CDR1 is SEHNR and CDR2 is FQNEAQ (reference sequence). The CDR3 runs 17 residues.

This CDR3 reads CASSSGMRGPYEQYV. In DNA, the CDR3 is TGTGCCAGCAGCTCTGGGATGCGGGGGCCATACGAGCAGTACGTC. V usage is TRBV7-9 and J usage is TRBJ2-7; maybe TRBD2 (7 bases). This CDR3 spans 15 amino acids. Germline V gene lookup returns CDR1 SEHNR and CDR2 FQNEAQ (reference sequence). V was clipped by 4 bases and J by 4 bases, with 17 bases between them.

The genes are TRBV12-3 or TRBV12-4 and TRBJ1-1; TRBD1 matches at 8 bases. The V and J ends lost 3 bases and 10 bases, in that order; junction bases with no gene match: 10. CDR3 size: 14 residues. The CDR3 region has the DNA TGTGCCAGCAGTTTGCTTAGGACAGGGAACGGAGCTTTCTTT. Translated, it gives CASSLLRTGNGAFF.

The table lists this clonotype with a few counts. The rearrangement links TRBV7-3 to TRBJ2-1, with TRBD1 matching 11 bases. Germline-derived CDR1 and CDR2 are SGHTA and FQGTGA. The CDR3 is 14 residues long. V shed 4 bases, J shed 6 bases, and the junction held 2 bases outside the gene matches. In nucleotides, the CDR3 is TGTGCCAGCAGCTCGGACAGGGGGCCCAATGAGCAGTTCTTC. Encoded protein: CASSSDRGPNEQFF.

This clonotype was counted only a few times. J is TRBJ2-1 and V is TRBV19, with D possibly being TRBD2 (5 bases). The CDR3 spans 13 residues. V lost 3 bases, J lost 4 bases, and 7 bases lay in between. In germline, CDR1 is LNHDA, CDR2 SQIVND (reference sequence). CDR3 sequence: CASSIGVYNEQFF. In DNA, the CDR3 is TGTGCCAGTAGTATCGGGGTGTACAATGAGCAGTTCTTC. The variable domain in full, completed from reference TRBV19 and TRBJ2-1, reads DGGITQSPKYLFRKEGQNVTLSCEQNLNHDAMYWYRQDPGQGLRLIYYSQIVNDFQKGDIAEGYSVSREKKESFPLTVTSAQKNPTAFYLCASSIGVYNEQFFGPGTRLTVL.

CDR3 region: CASSPKDIATPLHF. CDR3 nucleotide sequence: TGCGCCAGCAGCCCAAAGGACATCGCCACACCCCTCCACTTT. This chain connects TRBV4-1 to TRBJ1-6, with D possibly being TRBD1 (5 bases). CDR3 length: 14 residues. In germline, CDR1 is MGHRA, CDR2 YSYEKL. Trimming shortened V by 4 bases and J by 11 bases, and 15 bases separated the two germline ends.

The chain uses TRBV12-3 or TRBV12-4 and TRBJ1-5; D not certain. V lost 3 bases and J lost 0, with 9 bases in between. This CDR3 has 15 residues. The DNA of the CDR3 is TGTGCCAGCAGTTTTGATGGATTTAGCAATCAGCCCCAGCATTTT. This translates into CASSFDGFSNQPQHF.

This clonotype came up many times. The J gene is TRBJ2-2, the V gene TRBV5-1; a weak D match, TRBD2 (6 bases). CDR1 is SGHRS and CDR2 is YFSETQ in the germline V gene. CDR3 length: 17 residues. V dropped 3 bases and J dropped 0 bases, with 15 bases sitting between them. CDR3 nucleotides: TGCGCCAGCAGCTACCTAGCGCCTACCGCGAACACCGGGGAGCTGTTTTTT. It specifies CASSYLAPTANTGELFF.

This clonotype was counted only a few times. The chain links TRBV29-1 to TRBJ2-1; 7 bases fit TRBD2. Germline trimming cut 8 bases from V and 5 bases from J; bases unmatched to any gene: 3. CDR1 SQVTM and CDR2 ANQGSEA come from the germline V gene. The CDR3 length is 11 residues. CDR3: CSSGGDNEQFF. CDR3 bases: TGCAGCTCTGGGGGGGACAATGAGCAGTTCTTC.

A few counts support this clonotype. The chain employs TRBV7-2 and TRBJ1-1; D gene unclear. The CDR3 totals 13 residues. The V end lost 3 bases, the J end lost 6 bases, and 11 bases lay between the germline ends. In germline, CDR1 is SGHTA, CDR2 FQGNSA. The CDR3 region has the DNA TGTGCCAGCAGCTTCGCCCCTTCGTCTGAAGCTTTCTTT. Its protein is CASSFAPSSEAFF.

This clonotype came up many times. The rearrangement links TRBV6-5 to TRBJ2-7; 9 bases fit TRBD1. J was trimmed by 4 bases and V by 5 bases; bases with no gene match: 6. The length of the CDR3 is 14 residues. Per germline, CDR1 MNHEY and CDR2 SVGAGI. The CDR3, as DNA: TGTGCCAGCAGTGCCGGGACAGGGAGGTACGAGCAGTACTTC. Protein sequence: CASSAGTGRYEQYF.

This clonotype came up a few times. The rearrangement uses TRBV11-3 and TRBJ2-1; TRBD1 matches 9 bases. V lost 5 bases and J lost 5; bases outside the gene matches: 4. CDR3 length: 14 amino acids. The germline CDR1 and CDR2 sequences are SGHNT and YENEEA. The CDR3 nucleotides are TGTGCCAGCAGCAGGGACAGGGTGAACAATGAGCAGTTCTTC. It codes for CASSRDRVNNEQFF.

The sample holds a few counts of this clonotype. J is TRBJ2-1 and V is TRBV29-1; no firm D call. The CDR3 covers 14 residues. CDR1 is SQVTM, CDR2 ANQGSEA, per germline. The ends were cut back, 3 bases at V and 8 bases at J, with 17 bases in the middle. This CDR3 is CSVDPGPTQDEQFF. The CDR3 DNA is TGCAGCGTTGACCCCGGCCCTACTCAGGATGAGCAGTTCTTC.

This sequence joins TRBV6-6 and TRBJ2-1, with a possible D match to TRBD2 (5 bases). V was pared by 6 bases and J by 7 bases, with 19 bases between. Per the germline V gene, CDR1 is MNHNY and CDR2 is SVGAGI (reference sequence). The CDR3 has 15 residues. CDR3: CASSNTSWLGNEQFF. The DNA of the CDR3 is TGTGCCAGCAGCAATACTAGTTGGTTGGGTAATGAGCAGTTCTTC.

The genes are TRBV7-2 and TRBJ2-3; the D gene could be TRBD1 or TRBD2 (7 bases each). CDR3 size: 15 residues. CDR1 is SGHTA and CDR2 is FQGNSA in the germline V gene. V dropped 6 bases and J dropped 6 bases, with 19 bases sitting between them. The CDR3 is CASRPGGAGIDTQYF. In nucleotides, the CDR3 is TGTGCCAGCAGACCAGGGGGGGCAGGCATTGATACGCAGTATTTT.

This sequence joins TRBV7-9 and TRBJ2-7; TRBD1 agrees at 8 bases. Losses at the gene ends were 1 base for V and 2 bases for J; bases not matched to a gene: 1. CDR3 length equals 14 residues. Per germline, CDR1 SEHNR and CDR2 FQNEAQ (reference sequence). The CDR3 here is CASSLGTGTYEQYV. CDR3 nucleotide sequence: TGTGCCAGCAGCTTAGGGACAGGGACCTACGAGCAGTACGTC.

This clonotype was found a few times. The chain recombines TRBV6-2 or TRBV6-3 with TRBJ2-3, with D perhaps being TRBD1 or TRBD2 (5 bases each). The V end lost 8 bases, the J end lost 2 bases, and 17 bases lay between the germline ends. The V gene's germline CDR1 is MNHEY and CDR2 SVGEGT. The CDR3 has 15 residues. The CDR3 DNA sequence: TGTGCCAGCCTACGAACACGGGACCACACAGATACGCAGTATTTT. Residues: CASLRTRDHTDTQYF.